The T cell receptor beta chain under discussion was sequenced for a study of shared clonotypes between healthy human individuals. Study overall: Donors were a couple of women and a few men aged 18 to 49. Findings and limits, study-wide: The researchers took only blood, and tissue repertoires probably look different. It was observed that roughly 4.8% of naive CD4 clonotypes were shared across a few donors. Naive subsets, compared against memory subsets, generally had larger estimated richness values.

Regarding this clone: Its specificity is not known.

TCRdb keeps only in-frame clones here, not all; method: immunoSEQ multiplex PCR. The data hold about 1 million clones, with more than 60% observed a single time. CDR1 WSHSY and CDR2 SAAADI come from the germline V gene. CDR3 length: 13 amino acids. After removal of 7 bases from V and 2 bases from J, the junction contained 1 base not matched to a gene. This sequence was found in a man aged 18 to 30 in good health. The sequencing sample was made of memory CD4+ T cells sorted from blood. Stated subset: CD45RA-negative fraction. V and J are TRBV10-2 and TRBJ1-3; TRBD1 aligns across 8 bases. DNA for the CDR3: TGCGCCAGCACGGACAGGGCTGGAAACACCATATATTTT. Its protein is CASTDRAGNTIYF.